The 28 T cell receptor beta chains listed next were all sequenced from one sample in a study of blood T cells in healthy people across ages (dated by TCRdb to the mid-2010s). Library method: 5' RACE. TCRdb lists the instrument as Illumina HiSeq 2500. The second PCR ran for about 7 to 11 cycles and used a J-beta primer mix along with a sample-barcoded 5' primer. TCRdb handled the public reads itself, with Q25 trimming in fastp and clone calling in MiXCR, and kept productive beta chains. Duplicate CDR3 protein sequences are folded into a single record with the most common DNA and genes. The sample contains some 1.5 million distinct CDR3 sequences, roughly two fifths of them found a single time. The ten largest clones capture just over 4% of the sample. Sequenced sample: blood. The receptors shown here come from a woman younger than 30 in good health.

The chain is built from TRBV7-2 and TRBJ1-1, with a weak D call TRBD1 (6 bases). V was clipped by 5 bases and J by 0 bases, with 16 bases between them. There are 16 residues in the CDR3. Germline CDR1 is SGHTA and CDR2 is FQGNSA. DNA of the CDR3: TGTGCCAGCAGCAGACTCGGAGGGGGAGTGAACACTGAAGCTTTCTTT. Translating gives CASSRLGGGVNTEAFF.

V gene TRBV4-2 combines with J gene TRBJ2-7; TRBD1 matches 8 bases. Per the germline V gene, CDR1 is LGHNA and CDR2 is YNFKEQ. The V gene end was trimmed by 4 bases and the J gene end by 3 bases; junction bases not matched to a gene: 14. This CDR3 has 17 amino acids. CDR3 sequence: CASSPYVRTGSIYEQYF. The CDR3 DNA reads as TGTGCCAGCAGCCCCTACGTAAGGACAGGGTCGATCTACGAGCAGTACTTC.

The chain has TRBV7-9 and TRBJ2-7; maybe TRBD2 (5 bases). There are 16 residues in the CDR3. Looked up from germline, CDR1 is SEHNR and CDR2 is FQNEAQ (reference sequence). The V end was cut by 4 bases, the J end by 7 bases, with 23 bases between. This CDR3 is CASSSTTSSSYNEQYF. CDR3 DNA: TGTGCCAGCAGCTCGACTACTTCAAGCTCCTACAATGAGCAGTACTTC.

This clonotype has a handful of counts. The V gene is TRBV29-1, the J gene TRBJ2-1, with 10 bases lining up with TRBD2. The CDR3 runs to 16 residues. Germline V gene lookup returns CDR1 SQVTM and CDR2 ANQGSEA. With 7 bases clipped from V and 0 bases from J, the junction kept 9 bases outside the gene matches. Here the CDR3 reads CSALLRLAGSYNEQFF. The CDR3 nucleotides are TGCAGCGCCCTACTTAGACTAGCGGGCTCCTACAATGAGCAGTTCTTC.

The CDR3 DNA is TGTGCCAGCAGTTTAATAAGTGGGTTCGTAACGGGAGTCAATGAGCAGTTCTTC. It is translated as CASSLISGFVTGVNEQFF. The chain has TRBV27 and TRBJ2-1; D may be TRBD2 (6 bases). The V end was cut by 2 bases, the J end by 6 bases, with 23 bases between. The CDR3 loop spans 18 amino acids. Germline CDR1 is MNHEY and CDR2 is SMNVEV (reference sequence).

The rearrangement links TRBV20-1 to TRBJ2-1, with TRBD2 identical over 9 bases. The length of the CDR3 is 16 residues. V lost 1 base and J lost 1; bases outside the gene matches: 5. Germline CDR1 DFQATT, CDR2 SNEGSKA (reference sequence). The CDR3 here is CSARGLAASSYNEQFF. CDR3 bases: TGCAGTGCTAGAGGACTAGCGGCTTCTTCCTACAATGAGCAGTTCTTC.

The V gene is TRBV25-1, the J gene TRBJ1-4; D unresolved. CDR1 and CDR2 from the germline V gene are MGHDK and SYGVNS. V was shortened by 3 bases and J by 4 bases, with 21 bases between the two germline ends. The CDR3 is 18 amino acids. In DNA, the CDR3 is TGTGCCAGCAGTGATCGCGGGAGGACGGGCGCCCTTAATGAAAAACTGTTTTTT. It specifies CASSDRGRTGALNEKLFF.

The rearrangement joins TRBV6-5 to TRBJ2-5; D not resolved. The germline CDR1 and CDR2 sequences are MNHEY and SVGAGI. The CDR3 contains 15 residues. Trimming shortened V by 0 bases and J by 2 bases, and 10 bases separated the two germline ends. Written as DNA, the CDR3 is TGTGCCAGCAGTTACTCGATTACGGGTCAAGAGACCCAGTACTTC. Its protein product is CASSYSITGQETQYF.

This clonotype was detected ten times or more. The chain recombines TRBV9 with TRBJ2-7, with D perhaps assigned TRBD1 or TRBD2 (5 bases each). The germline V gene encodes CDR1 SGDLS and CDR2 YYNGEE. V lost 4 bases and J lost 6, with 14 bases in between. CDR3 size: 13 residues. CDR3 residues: CASSIRDLAEQYF. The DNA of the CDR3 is TGTGCCAGCAGCATCCGGGACCTTGCCGAGCAGTACTTC.

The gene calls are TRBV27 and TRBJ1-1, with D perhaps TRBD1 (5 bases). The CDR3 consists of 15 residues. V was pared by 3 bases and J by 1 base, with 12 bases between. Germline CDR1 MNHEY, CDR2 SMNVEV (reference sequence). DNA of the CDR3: TGTGCCAGCAGTTTTAAGGGACGGAGGAACACTGAAGCTTTCTTT. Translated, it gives CASSFKGRRNTEAFF.

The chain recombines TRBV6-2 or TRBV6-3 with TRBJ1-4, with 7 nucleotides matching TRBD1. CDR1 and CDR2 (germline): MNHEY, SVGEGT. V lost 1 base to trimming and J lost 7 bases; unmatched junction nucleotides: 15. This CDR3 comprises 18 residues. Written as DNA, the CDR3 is TGTGCCAGCAGTTACTGGGCGATTACAGGGGCGCATACTGAAAAACTGTTTTTT. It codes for CASSYWAITGAHTEKLFF.

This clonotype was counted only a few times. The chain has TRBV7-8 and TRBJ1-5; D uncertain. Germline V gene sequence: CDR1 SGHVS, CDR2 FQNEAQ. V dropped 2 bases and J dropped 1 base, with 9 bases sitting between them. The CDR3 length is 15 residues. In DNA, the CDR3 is TGTGCCAGCAGCTTATCGGCGGCGAGCAATCAGCCCCAGCATTTT. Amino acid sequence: CASSLSAASNQPQHF.

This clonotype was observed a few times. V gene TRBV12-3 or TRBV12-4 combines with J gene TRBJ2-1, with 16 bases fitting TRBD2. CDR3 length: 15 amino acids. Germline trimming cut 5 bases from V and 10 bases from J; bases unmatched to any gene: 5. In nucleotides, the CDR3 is TGTGCCAGCAGTCTTGTGGGACTAGCGGGGGGGGAGCAGTTCTTC. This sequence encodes CASSLVGLAGGEQFF.

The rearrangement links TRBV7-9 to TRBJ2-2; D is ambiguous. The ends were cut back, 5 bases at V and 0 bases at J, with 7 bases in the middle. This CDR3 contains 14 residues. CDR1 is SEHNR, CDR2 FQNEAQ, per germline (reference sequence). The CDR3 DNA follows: TGTGCCAGCAGCAACACATCGAACACCGGGGAGCTGTTTTTT. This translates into CASSNTSNTGELFF.

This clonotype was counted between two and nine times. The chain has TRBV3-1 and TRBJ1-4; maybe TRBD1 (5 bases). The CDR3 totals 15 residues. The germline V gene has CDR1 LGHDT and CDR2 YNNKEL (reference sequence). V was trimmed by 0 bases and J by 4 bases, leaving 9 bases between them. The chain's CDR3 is CASSQDWGSNEKLFF. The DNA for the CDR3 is TGTGCCAGCAGCCAAGATTGGGGCAGTAATGAAAAACTGTTTTTT.

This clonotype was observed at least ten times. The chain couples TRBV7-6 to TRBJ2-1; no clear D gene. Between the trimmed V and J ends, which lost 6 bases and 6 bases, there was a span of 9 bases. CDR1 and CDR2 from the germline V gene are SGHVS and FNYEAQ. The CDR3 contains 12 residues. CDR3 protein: CASSSLGNEQFF. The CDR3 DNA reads TGTGCCAGCAGTAGCTTGGGCAATGAGCAGTTCTTC.

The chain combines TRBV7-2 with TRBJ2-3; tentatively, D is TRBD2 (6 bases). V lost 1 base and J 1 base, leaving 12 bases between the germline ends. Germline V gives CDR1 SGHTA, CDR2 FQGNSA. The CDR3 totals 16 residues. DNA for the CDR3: TGTGCCAGCAGCTTAGTGCGCCCGGGGGGCACAGATACGCAGTATTTT. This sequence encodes CASSLVRPGGTDTQYF.

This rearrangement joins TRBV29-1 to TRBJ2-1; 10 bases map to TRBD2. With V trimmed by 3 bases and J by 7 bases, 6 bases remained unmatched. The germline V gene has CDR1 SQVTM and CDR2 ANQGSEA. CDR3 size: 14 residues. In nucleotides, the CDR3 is TGCAGCGTTGATAGGCTAGCGGGAGATAATGAGCAGTTCTTC. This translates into CSVDRLAGDNEQFF.

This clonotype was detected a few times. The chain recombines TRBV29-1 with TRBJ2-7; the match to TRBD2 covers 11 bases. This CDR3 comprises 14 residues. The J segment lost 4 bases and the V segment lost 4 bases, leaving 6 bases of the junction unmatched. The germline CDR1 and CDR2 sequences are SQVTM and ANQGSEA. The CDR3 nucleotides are TGCAGCGTTGCTAGCGGGGGGTTCGGGTACGAGCAGTACTTC. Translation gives CSVASGGFGYEQYF.

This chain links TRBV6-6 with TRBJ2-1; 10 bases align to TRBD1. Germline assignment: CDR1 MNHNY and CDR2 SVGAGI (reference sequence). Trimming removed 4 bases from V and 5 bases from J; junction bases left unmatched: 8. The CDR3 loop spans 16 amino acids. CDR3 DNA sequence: TGTGCCAGCAGTTGGGGGGGGACAGGGGCCCACAATGAGCAGTTCTTC. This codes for CASSWGGTGAHNEQFF.

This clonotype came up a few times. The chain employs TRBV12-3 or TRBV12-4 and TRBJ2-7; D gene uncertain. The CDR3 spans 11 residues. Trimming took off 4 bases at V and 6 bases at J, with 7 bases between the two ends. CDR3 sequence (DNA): TGTGCCAGCAGTTGGACGGGCGAGCAGTACTTC. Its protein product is CASSWTGEQYF.

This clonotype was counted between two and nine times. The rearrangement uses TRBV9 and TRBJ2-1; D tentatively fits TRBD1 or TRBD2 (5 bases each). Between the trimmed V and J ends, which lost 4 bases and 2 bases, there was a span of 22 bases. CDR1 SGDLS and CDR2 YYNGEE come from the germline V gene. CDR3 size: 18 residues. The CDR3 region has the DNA TGTGCCAGCAGCCCGAGCCGGGGCGGAAGCACAACCTACAATGAGCAGTTCTTC. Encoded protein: CASSPSRGGSTTYNEQFF.

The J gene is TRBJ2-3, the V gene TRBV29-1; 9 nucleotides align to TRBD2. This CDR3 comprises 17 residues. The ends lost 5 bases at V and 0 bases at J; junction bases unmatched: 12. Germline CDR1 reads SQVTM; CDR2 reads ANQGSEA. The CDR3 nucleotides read TGCAGCGTTTTAATGGCGGGAGGGGTTGTGAGCACAGATACGCAGTATTTT. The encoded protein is CSVLMAGGVVSTDTQYF.

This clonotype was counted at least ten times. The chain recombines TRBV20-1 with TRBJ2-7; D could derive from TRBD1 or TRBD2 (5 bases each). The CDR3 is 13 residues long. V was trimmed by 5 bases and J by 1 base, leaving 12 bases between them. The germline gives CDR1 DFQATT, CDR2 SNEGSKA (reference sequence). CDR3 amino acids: CSAPTGRSYEQYF. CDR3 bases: TGCAGTGCTCCTACGGGACGATCCTACGAGCAGTACTTC.

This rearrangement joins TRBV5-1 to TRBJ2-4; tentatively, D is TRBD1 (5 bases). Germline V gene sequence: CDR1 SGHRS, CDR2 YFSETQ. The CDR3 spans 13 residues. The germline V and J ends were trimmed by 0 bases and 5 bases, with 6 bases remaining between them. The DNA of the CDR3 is TGCGCCAGCAGCTTGGGGGGCCAAAACATTCAGTACTTC. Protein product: CASSLGGQNIQYF.

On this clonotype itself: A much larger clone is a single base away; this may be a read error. The CDR3 sequence is CSVGRKTKNIQYF. CDR3 nucleotide sequence: TGCAGCGTTGGGCGGAAGACCAAAAACATTCAGTACTTC. The chain couples TRBV29-1 to TRBJ2-4; D remains ambiguous. This CDR3 contains 13 residues. Germline CDR1 reads SQVTM; CDR2 reads ANQGSEA. V gave up 4 bases and J gave up 2 bases, with 9 bases separating them.

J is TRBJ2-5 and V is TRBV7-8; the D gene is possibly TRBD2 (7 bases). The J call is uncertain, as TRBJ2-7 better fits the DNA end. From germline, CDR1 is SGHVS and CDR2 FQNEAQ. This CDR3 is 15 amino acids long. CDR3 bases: TGTGCCAGCACCACTGGCGGGGGCCATTCCTACGAGCAGTACTTC. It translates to CASTTGGGHSYEQYF.

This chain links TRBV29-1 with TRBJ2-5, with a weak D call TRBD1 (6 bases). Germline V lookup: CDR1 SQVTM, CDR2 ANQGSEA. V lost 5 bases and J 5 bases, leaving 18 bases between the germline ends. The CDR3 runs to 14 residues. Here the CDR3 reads CSVWATGSDETQYF. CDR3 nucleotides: TGCAGCGTTTGGGCCACAGGGAGCGACGAGACCCAGTACTTC.